The rows below give T cell receptor beta chains drawn from one sample of a study of blood T cell repertoires in COVID-19. Method: immunoSEQ multiplex PCR; TCRdb's copy keeps in-frame clones and lacks some. This sample has approximately 60,000 clones; about four fifths occur once, and the top ten carry approximately 15%. The sequencing sample was made of peripheral blood. These receptors all stem from a man between 65 and 85 years old with active COVID-19. CDR3s include the opening cysteine and the closing phenylalanine or tryptophan. D genes are given only for firm matches. A clone size is listed for some rows: how often the clone was seen (once, few, many), or a class if it is expanded.

clone size,J gene,V gene,D gene,CDR3 protein,CDR3 DNA
-,TRBJ2-1,TRBV7-3,-,CASSPNSDSYNEQFF,TGTGCCAGCAGCCCTAACTCTGACTCCTACAATGAGCAGTTCTTC
-,TRBJ2-3,TRBV7-2,TRBD1,CASSQGAIGSDTQYF,TGTGCCAGCAGCCAGGGGGCAATTGGGTCAGATACGCAGTATTTT
once,TRBJ2-1,TRBV30,-,CAWSMGMNNEQFF,TGTGCCTGGAGTATGGGCATGAACAATGAGCAGTTCTTC
-,TRBJ2-3,TRBV19,TRBD1,CASSIFRRDRGRLDTQYF,TGTGCCAGTAGTATCTTTAGACGGGACAGGGGGCGTCTTGATACGCAGTATTTT
-,TRBJ2-5,TRBV10-3,TRBD1,CAISSRDRQETQYF,TGTGCCATCAGTTCCCGGGACAGGCAAGAGACCCAGTACTTC
-,TRBJ2-5,TRBV6-2/TRBV6-3,-,CASSYSRGAQETQYF,TGTGCCAGCAGTTACAGCCGGGGGGCCCAAGAGACCCAGTACTTC
many,TRBJ2-4,TRBV7-2,-,CASSDRLSVSNPPRHF,TGTGCCAGCAGCGACCGCCTTAGCGTATCAAACCCACCTCGGCACTTC
once,TRBJ2-1,TRBV19,-,CASIRPIGSNEQFF,TGTGCCAGTATCCGTCCAATCGGGTCCAATGAGCAGTTCTTC
-,TRBJ2-7,TRBV6-4,TRBD2,CASSDIAGSVEQYF,TGTGCCAGCAGTGATATAGCGGGATCAGTCGAGCAGTACTTC
-,TRBJ2-5,TRBV7-2,-,CASSLGPSQETQYF,TGTGCCAGCAGCTTAGGGCCCTCACAAGAGACCCAGTACTTC
-,TRBJ2-1,TRBV10-3,TRBD2,CAISMTSGNYNEQFF,TGTGCCATCAGCATGACTAGCGGGAATTACAATGAGCAGTTCTTC
-,TRBJ1-1,TRBV28,-,CASSLGRGTEAFF,TGTGCCAGCAGCTTGGGCCGGGGCACTGAAGCTTTCTTT
few,TRBJ2-5,TRBV7-2,-,CASSLVLRETQYF,TGTGCCAGCAGCTTAGTTCTCCGGGAGACCCAGTACTTC
-,TRBJ2-1,TRBV29-1,-,CSVELYNEQFF,TGCAGCGTTGAATTATACAATGAGCAGTTCTTC
-,TRBJ2-4,TRBV6-1,-,CASSEIGNIQYF,TGTGCCAGCAGTGAAATCGGAAACATTCAGTACTTC
few,TRBJ2-5,TRBV7-8,-,CASSLLDRGKKTQYF,TGTGCCAGCAGCTTATTGGATCGGGGAAAAAAGACCCAGTACTTC
few,TRBJ2-7,TRBV12-3/TRBV12-4,-,CASSLAATYEQYF,TGTGCCAGCAGTTTGGCCGCCACCTACGAGCAGTACTTC
-,TRBJ2-1,TRBV7-3,-,CASSLAGRGQGASSYNEQFF,TGTGCCAGCAGCTTAGCGGGAAGGGGGCAAGGAGCCAGCTCCTACAATGAGCAGTTCTTC
-,TRBJ2-7,TRBV21-1,-,CASSSSDRGPHEQYF,TGTGCCAGCAGCAGTTCGGACAGGGGGCCCCACGAGCAGTACTTC
-,TRBJ2-7,TRBV6-5,-,CASRRLGSDPEQYF,TGTGCCAGCAGACGTTTAGGGAGTGACCCCGAGCAGTACTTC
-,TRBJ2-7,TRBV27,TRBD2,CASSSSGRSEQYF,TGTGCCAGCAGTTCTAGCGGGAGAAGCGAGCAGTACTTC
-,TRBJ2-3,TRBV9,TRBD2,CASSVALAGGTDTQYF,TGTGCCAGCAGCGTGGCACTAGCGGGTGGCACAGATACGCAGTATTTT
-,TRBJ2-2,TRBV20-1,TRBD2,CSASSSGRVGTGELFF,TGCAGTGCTAGTTCCAGCGGGAGGGTGGGCACCGGGGAGCTGTTTTTT
few,TRBJ2-7,TRBV6-1,TRBD2,CASSETSGTYEQYF,TGTGCCAGCAGTGAGACTAGCGGGACCTACGAGCAGTACTTC
-,TRBJ1-4,TRBV5-5,-,CASSLRGSQEGEKLFF,TGTGCCAGCAGCCTCCGGGGTTCTCAAGAAGGCGAAAAACTGTTTTTT
-,TRBJ2-7,TRBV6-1,TRBD2,CASSEEPGLAGGPYEQYF,TGTGCCAGCAGTGAAGAACCGGGACTAGCGGGAGGTCCCTACGAGCAGTACTTC
-,TRBJ2-7,TRBV7-2,-,CASSLNRRGEQYF,TGTGCCAGCAGCTTAAATAGGCGGGGCGAGCAGTACTTC
-,TRBJ2-1,TRBV4-3,TRBD2,CASSQTHSGSRNNEQFF,TGCGCCAGCAGCCAAACCCATAGCGGGAGTCGTAACAATGAGCAGTTCTTC
-,TRBJ2-2,TRBV28,-,CASSSGNLNTGELFF,TGTGCCAGCAGTTCAGGGAATCTGAACACCGGGGAGCTGTTTTTT
-,TRBJ1-1,TRBV6-1,-,CASSEGYVGGWTEAFF,TGTGCCAGCAGTGAAGGCTATGTAGGGGGTTGGACTGAAGCTTTCTTT
-,TRBJ1-2,TRBV4-2,TRBD1,CASSQGQGGQNYGYTF,TGTGCCAGCAGCCAAGGTCAGGGGGGACAGAACTATGGCTACACCTTC
-,TRBJ2-1,TRBV7-2,TRBD2,CASSLGLAVSEQFF,TGTGCCAGCAGTTTGGGACTAGCGGTGAGTGAGCAGTTCTTC